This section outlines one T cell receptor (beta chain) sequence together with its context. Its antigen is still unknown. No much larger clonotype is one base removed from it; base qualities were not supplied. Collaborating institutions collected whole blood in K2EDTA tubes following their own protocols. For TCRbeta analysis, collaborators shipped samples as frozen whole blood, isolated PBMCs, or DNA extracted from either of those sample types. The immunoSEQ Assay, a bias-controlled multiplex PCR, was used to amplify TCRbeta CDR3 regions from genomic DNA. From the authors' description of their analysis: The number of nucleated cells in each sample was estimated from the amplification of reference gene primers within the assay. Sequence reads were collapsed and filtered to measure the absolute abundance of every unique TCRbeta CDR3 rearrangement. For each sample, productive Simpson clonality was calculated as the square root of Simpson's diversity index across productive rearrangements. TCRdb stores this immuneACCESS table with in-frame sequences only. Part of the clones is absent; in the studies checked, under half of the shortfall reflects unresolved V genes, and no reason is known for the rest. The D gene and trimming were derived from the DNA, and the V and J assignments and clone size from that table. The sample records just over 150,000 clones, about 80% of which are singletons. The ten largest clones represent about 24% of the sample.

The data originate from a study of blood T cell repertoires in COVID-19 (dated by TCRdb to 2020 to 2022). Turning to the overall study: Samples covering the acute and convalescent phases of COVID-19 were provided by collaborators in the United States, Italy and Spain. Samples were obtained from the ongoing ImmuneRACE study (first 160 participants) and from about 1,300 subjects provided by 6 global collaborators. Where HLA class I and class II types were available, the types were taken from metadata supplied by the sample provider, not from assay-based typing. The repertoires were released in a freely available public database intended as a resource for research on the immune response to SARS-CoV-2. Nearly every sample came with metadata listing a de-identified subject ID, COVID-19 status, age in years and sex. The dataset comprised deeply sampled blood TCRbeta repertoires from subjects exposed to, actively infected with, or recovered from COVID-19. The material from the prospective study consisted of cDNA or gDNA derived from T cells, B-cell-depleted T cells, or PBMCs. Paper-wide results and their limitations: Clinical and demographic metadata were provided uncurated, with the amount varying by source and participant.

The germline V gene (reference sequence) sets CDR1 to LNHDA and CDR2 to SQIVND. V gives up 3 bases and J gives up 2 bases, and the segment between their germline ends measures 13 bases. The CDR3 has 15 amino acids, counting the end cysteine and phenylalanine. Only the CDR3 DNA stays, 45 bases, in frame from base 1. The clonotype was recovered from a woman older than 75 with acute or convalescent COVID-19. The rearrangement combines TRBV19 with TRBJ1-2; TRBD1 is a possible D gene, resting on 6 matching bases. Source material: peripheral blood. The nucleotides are TGTGCCAGTAGTATCACCCTAACAGGGAACTATGGCTACACCTTC. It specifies CASSITLTGNYGYTF.